The 27 T cell receptor beta chains below come from one sample, sequenced in a study of blood T cell repertoires in COVID-19. This table comes from immunoSEQ multiplex PCR, and its TCRdb copy is limited to in-frame clones, with some not included. The sample carries 95,000 to 110,000 clones, roughly 87% recorded once. Sequencing input: peripheral blood. These receptors were obtained from a human donor in a cohort sampled during active COVID-19.

This chain links TRBV19 with TRBJ2-1; no clear D gene. The CDR3 extends over 11 amino acids. Per germline, CDR1 LNHDA and CDR2 SQIVND (reference sequence). V was shortened by 9 bases and J by 9 bases, with 12 bases between the two germline ends. In DNA form, the CDR3 reads TGTGCCAGCGGTTATGGTATTGAGCAGTTCTTC. It specifies CASGYGIEQFF.

V is TRBV27 and J is TRBJ1-6; D unclear. V lost 2 bases to trimming and J lost 7 bases, with 6 bases between them. The CDR3 covers 13 residues. Germline CDR1 and CDR2: MNHEY and SMNVEV (reference sequence). The CDR3 nucleotides are TGTGCCAGCAGTTTAATGGCAAATTCACCCCTCCACTTT. Translating it yields CASSLMANSPLHF.

The CDR3 loop reads CASSLGRTGGVQPQHF. CDR3 nucleotides: TGTGCCAGCAGCTTAGGCAGGACAGGGGGCGTTCAGCCCCAGCATTTT. The chain uses TRBV7-8 and TRBJ1-5; 11 bases are a match to TRBD1. There are 16 residues in the CDR3. Germline lookup yields CDR1 SGHVS and CDR2 FQNEAQ. J lost 6 bases, V lost 1 base, and 5 bases had no gene match.

The chain couples TRBV7-8 to TRBJ1-5, with 10 bases lining up with TRBD1. This CDR3 comprises 16 residues. Germline values: CDR1 SGHVS, CDR2 FQNEAQ. The trim removed 1 base at V and 6 bases at J, leaving 6 bases unmatched. The CDR3 nucleotides are TGTGCCAGCAGCTTAGATGGACAGGGGGTATTTCAGCCCCAGCATTTT. The encoded protein is CASSLDGQGVFQPQHF.

J is TRBJ2-7 and V is TRBV28; 7 bases map to TRBD1. The CDR3 spans 13 residues. CDR1 MDHEN and CDR2 SYDVKM come from the germline V gene. V lost 6 bases and J lost 4; bases outside the gene matches: 6. CDR3 in DNA: TGTGCCAGCAGGTCGGACAGGTCATACGAGCAGTACTTC. It yields the protein CASRSDRSYEQYF.

This clone was counted between two and nine times. The rearrangement links TRBV28 to TRBJ1-2, with D possibly TRBD1 on 5 matching bases. CDR3 length: 13 residues. Trimming cost V 6 bases and J 3 bases, with 11 bases left between them. Germline V gene lookup returns CDR1 MDHEN and CDR2 SYDVKM. The CDR3 DNA reads as TGTGCCAGCAGACAGGTCATGGACTATGGCTACACCTTC. Amino acid sequence: CASRQVMDYGYTF.

The chain uses TRBV25-1 and TRBJ1-5, with D maybe TRBD1 (6 bases). The V end was cut by 6 bases, the J end by 4 bases, with 10 bases between. The CDR3 is 13 amino acids. Germline V CDR1 and CDR2: MGHDK, SYGVNS. The CDR3 DNA reads as TGTGCCAGCAGACAGGGAAGTAATCAGCCCCAGCATTTT. This encodes CASRQGSNQPQHF.

This chain uses TRBV11-2 with TRBJ2-3; no firm D call. The germline V gene encodes CDR1 SGHAT and CDR2 FQNNGV. The V gene lost 2 bases and the J gene lost 0 bases, with 9 bases spanning the gap. The CDR3 contains 15 residues. CDR3 protein: CASSLFEISTDTQYF. In DNA form, the CDR3 reads TGTGCCAGCAGCTTATTCGAGATTAGCACAGATACGCAGTATTTT.

As DNA, the CDR3 is TGTGCCTGGAGTGCCGGGACAGGCTTTGAGCAGTACTTC. The encoded protein is CAWSAGTGFEQYF. V and J are TRBV30 and TRBJ2-7, with TRBD1 matching 8 bases. V lost 1 base and J lost 7; bases outside the gene matches: 6. The CDR3 contains 13 residues. Germline V lookup: CDR1 GTSNPN, CDR2 SVGIG (reference sequence).

The chain has TRBV29-1 and TRBJ1-2, with D perhaps matching TRBD1 (5 bases). This CDR3 has 14 residues. V shed 4 bases and J shed 6 bases, with 18 bases lying between them. Germline CDR1 and CDR2: SQVTM and ANQGSEA. The CDR3 coding sequence is TGCAGCGTTGCTCCGCTGCAGGGCAAGAATGGCTACACCTTC. Translating gives CSVAPLQGKNGYTF.

The chain carries TRBV2 and TRBJ2-2, with 7 bases aligning to TRBD2. The J segment lost 1 base and the V segment lost 6 bases, leaving 5 bases of the junction unmatched. The germline CDR1 and CDR2 sequences are SNHLY and FYNNEI. This CDR3 contains 15 residues. This chain's CDR3 is CASRSGGLNTGELFF. Written as DNA, the CDR3 is TGTGCCAGCAGGTCGGGGGGATTGAACACCGGGGAGCTGTTTTTT.

V and J are TRBV24-1 and TRBJ2-7, with a possible D match to TRBD2 (5 bases). V gave up 6 bases and J gave up 3 bases, with 17 bases separating them. Germline CDR1 reads KGHDR; CDR2 reads SFDVKD. The length of the CDR3 is 15 residues. The CDR3 spells CATSPGSLSIYEQYF. The CDR3 DNA follows: TGTGCCACCAGTCCGGGGAGCCTATCCATCTACGAGCAGTACTTC.

The gene calls are TRBV2 and TRBJ1-1, with no clear D. The CDR3 length is 10 residues. Germline CDR1 SNHLY, CDR2 FYNNEI. V dropped 6 bases and J dropped 8 bases, with 7 bases sitting between them. CDR3 residues: CASRQSEAFF. The CDR3 bases are TGTGCCAGCAGACAGAGCGAAGCTTTCTTT.

The chain links TRBV6-2 or TRBV6-3 to TRBJ2-5; 8 bases fit TRBD2. Germline V gene data show CDR1 as MNHEY and CDR2 as SVGEGT. Losses at the gene ends were 0 bases for V and 4 bases for J; bases not matched to a gene: 7. This CDR3 region has 16 residues. CDR3 in DNA: TGTGCCAGCAGTTACTCGGCGGGGGGCTGGGTAGAGACCCAGTACTTC. Protein product: CASSYSAGGWVETQYF.

CDR3 DNA: TGTGCCAGTAGTATAGCGGGACAGGGGGCTAAAGAGACCCAGTACTTC. Amino acid sequence: CASSIAGQGAKETQYF. The J gene is TRBJ2-5, the V gene TRBV19; TRBD1 matches at 12 bases. V was pared by 1 base and J by 3 bases, with 3 bases of the junction left unmatched. CDR1 LNHDA and CDR2 SQIVND come from the germline V gene (reference sequence). CDR3 length: 16 amino acids.

The chain is built from TRBV28 and TRBJ1-2, with 8 bases that match TRBD1. CDR3 size: 15 residues. Germline CDR1 and CDR2: MDHEN and SYDVKM. Unmatched junction bases numbered 11, after V lost 5 bases and J lost 6 bases. The CDR3 reads CASSPGQDHNHGYTF. In DNA form, the CDR3 reads TGTGCCAGCAGTCCGGGACAGGATCATAATCATGGCTACACCTTC.

The rearrangement links TRBV29-1 to TRBJ2-1; D might be TRBD2 (6 bases). Germline lookup yields CDR1 SQVTM and CDR2 ANQGSEA. Trimming took 3 bases from V and 9 from J, leaving 15 bases between them. The CDR3 extends over 13 amino acids. The CDR3 loop is CSVESGRDGEQFF. The CDR3 DNA reads TGCAGCGTTGAGTCGGGGCGGGACGGTGAGCAGTTCTTC.

The chain has TRBV2 and TRBJ1-1, with 7 nucleotides matching TRBD1. V dropped 5 bases and J dropped 0; count of bases not matched to a gene: 6. Germline V gene sequence: CDR1 SNHLY, CDR2 FYNNEI. The CDR3 has 15 residues. CDR3 loop: CASSRDRALNTEAFF. The CDR3 bases are TGTGCCAGCAGTCGTGACAGGGCCTTGAACACTGAAGCTTTCTTT.

The gene calls are TRBV24-1 and TRBJ2-3; 9 bases match TRBD1. Germline trimming cut 12 bases from V and 1 base from J; bases unmatched to any gene: 10. The germline V gene has CDR1 KGHDR and CDR2 SFDVKD. The CDR3 has 15 amino acids. The CDR3 protein is CAAARGQGGTDTQYF. The CDR3, as DNA: TGTGCCGCCGCCCGGGGACAGGGTGGCACAGATACGCAGTATTTT.

The chain links TRBV15 to TRBJ2-2; D not resolved. The CDR3 length is 14 residues. V lost 0 bases and J lost 5, with 7 bases in between. Germline V lookup: CDR1 LNHNV, CDR2 YYDKDF (reference sequence). CDR3 region: CATSRDPATGELFF. The CDR3 DNA reads TGTGCCACCAGCAGAGATCCAGCGACCGGGGAGCTGTTTTTT.

The table lists this clone with a few counts. CDR3 region: CASSYQGIEQYF. The CDR3 region has the DNA TGTGCCAGCAGTTACCAGGGGATCGAGCAGTACTTC. The chain employs TRBV6-6 and TRBJ2-7; possibly TRBD1 for D (6 bases). Trimming cost V 2 bases and J 6 bases, with 8 bases left between them. The germline V gene encodes CDR1 MNHNY and CDR2 SVGAGI (reference sequence). The CDR3 sequence is 12 residues long.

J is TRBJ1-5 and V is TRBV2, with D maybe TRBD1 (5 bases). V lost 4 bases and J 0 bases, leaving 7 bases between the germline ends. CDR1 is SNHLY, CDR2 FYNNEI, per germline. The CDR3 length is 14 residues. CDR3 nucleotide sequence: TGTGCCAGCAGTGGACAGTTTAGCAATCAGCCCCAGCATTTT. This codes for CASSGQFSNQPQHF.

The J gene is TRBJ2-2, the V gene TRBV14, with a tentative D call TRBD2 (6 bases). V lost 4 bases and J 0 bases, leaving 12 bases between the germline ends. CDR3 length equals 16 residues. Germline CDR1 and CDR2: SGHDN and FVKESK. The DNA of the CDR3 is TGTGCCAGCAGCCTGCGGCCGGGAGCGAACACCGGGGAGCTGTTTTTT. Residues: CASSLRPGANTGELFF.

The genes are TRBV20-1 and TRBJ2-2, with D perhaps matching TRBD2 (6 bases). The V gene's germline CDR1 is DFQATT and CDR2 SNEGSKA (reference sequence). V dropped 3 bases and J dropped 4 bases, with 9 bases sitting between them. The CDR3 runs 13 residues. CDR3 nucleotides: TGCAGTGCTAGTTCGGGGGTCACCGGGGAGCTGTTTTTT. It yields the protein CSASSGVTGELFF.

V and J are TRBV5-4 and TRBJ2-2, with 7 bases matching TRBD1. The CDR3 contains 16 residues. The V gene's germline CDR1 is SGHNT and CDR2 YYREEE (reference sequence). After removal of 3 bases from V and 0 bases from J, the junction contained 5 bases not matched to a gene. The CDR3 sequence: CASSSTGLANTGELFF. The CDR3 DNA follows: TGTGCCAGCAGCTCGACAGGGCTCGCGAACACCGGGGAGCTGTTTTTT.

This rearrangement joins TRBV10-3 to TRBJ1-4; TRBD1 agrees at 10 bases. CDR3 length: 16 amino acids. The junction had 7 bases not matched to a gene; V was cut back by 6 bases and J by 3 bases. Germline assignment: CDR1 ENHRY and CDR2 SYGVKD. DNA for the CDR3: TGTGCCATCAGGACAGGGGGCGGGGGCCCTAATGAAAAACTGTTTTTT. Translated, it gives CAIRTGGGGPNEKLFF.

The genes are TRBV6-5 and TRBJ2-7; 10 nucleotides align to TRBD2. CDR1 and CDR2 from the germline V gene are MNHEY and SVGAGI. The CDR3 runs 14 residues. After removal of 5 bases from V and 3 bases from J, the junction contained 4 bases not matched to a gene. Here the CDR3 reads CASSLLAGVYEQYF. As DNA, the CDR3 is TGTGCCAGCAGTCTGCTAGCGGGGGTCTACGAGCAGTACTTC.